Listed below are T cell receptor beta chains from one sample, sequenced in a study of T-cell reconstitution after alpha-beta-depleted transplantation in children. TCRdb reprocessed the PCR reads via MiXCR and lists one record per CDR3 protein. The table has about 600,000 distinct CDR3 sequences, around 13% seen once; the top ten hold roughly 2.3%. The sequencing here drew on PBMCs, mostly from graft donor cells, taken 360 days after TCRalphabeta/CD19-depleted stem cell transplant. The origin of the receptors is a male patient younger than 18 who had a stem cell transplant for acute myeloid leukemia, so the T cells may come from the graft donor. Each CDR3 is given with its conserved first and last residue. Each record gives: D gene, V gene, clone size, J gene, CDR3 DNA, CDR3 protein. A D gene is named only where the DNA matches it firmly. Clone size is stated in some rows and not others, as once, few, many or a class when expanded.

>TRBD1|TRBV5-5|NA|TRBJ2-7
TGTGCCAGCAGCAAGCCGGAAGGGGGCGCCTACGAGCAGTACTTC
CASSKPEGGAYEQYF
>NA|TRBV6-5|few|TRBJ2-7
TGTGCCAGCAGTTATTATGGGACACCAGGTTGGGCCTACGAGCAGTACTTC
CASSYYGTPGWAYEQYF
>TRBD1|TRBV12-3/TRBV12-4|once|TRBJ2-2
TGTACCAGCTCTCTAAACGACAGGGGGCACGTTTCGGGCACCGGGGAGCTGTTTTTT
CTSSLNDRGHVSGTGELFF
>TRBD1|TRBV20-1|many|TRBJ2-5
TGCAGTGCTCACGACCCCAACAGGGGAGTTGGGGAAGAGACCCAGTACTTC
CSAHDPNRGVGEETQYF
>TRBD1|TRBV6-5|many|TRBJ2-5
TGTGCCAGCAGATATCTTGGACAGGGGGCGGAGACCCAGTACTTC
CASRYLGQGAETQYF
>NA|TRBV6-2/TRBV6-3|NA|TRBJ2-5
TGTGCCAGCAGTTACTCGAGAGATTGGGGACGTAGGGACGTGGGGCGGGAGACCCAGTACTTC
CASSYSRDWGRRDVGRETQYF
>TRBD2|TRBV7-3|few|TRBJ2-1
TGTGCCAGCAGCTTAAGGACAGCTGGGACTAGCGGGATTTCCTACAATGAGCAGTTCTTC
CASSLRTAGTSGISYNEQFF
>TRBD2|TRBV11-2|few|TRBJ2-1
TGTGCCAGCAGCCATACAGCGGGATCGAACAATGAGCAGTTCTTC
CASSHTAGSNNEQFF
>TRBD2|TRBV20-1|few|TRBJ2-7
TGCAGTGCTAGAGATAGAATTAGCGGGAGTCGGCAGTACTTC
CSARDRISGSRQYF
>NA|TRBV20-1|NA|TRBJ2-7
TGCAGTGCTAGCGCTGACAGTGGCTACGAGCAGTACTTC
CSASADSGYEQYF
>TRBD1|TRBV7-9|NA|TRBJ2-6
TGTGCCAGCAGCTTTGGACAGGGGGTGGGGGCCAACGTCCTGACTTTC
CASSFGQGVGANVLTF
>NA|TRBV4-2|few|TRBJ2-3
TGTGCCACTAGTGAGGGGGATGGGGATACGCAGTATTTT
CATSEGDGDTQYF
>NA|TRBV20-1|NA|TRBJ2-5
TGCAGTGCTATCGCCTCTCCCCAAGAGACCCAGTACTTC
CSAIASPQETQYF
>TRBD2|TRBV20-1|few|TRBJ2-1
TGCAGTGCTGAATCCGGGACTAGGGGTTTAAGGAATGAGCAGTTCTTC
CSAESGTRGLRNEQFF
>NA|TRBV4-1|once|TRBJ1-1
TGCGCCAGCAGCCGGTACCTCCCAGGGGAGGGGAGCACTGAAGCTTTCTTT
CASSRYLPGEGSTEAFF
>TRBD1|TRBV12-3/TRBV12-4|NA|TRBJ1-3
TGTGCCAGCAGCGAACAGGGGGCTGGTGGAAACACCATATATTTT
CASSEQGAGGNTIYF
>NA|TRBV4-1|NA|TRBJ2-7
TGCGCCAGCAGCCAAGTCAAATTCGGCCGTATCTACGAGCAGTACTTC
CASSQVKFGRIYEQYF
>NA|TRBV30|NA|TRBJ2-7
TGTGCCTGGTCTTTTAGCGTGAACTACGAGCAGTACTTC
CAWSFSVNYEQYF
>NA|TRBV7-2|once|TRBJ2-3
TGTGCCAGCAGCTTAGTCGACGGAGATACGCAGTATTTT
CASSLVDGDTQYF
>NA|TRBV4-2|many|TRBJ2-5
TGTGCCAGCAGCCAATCCCCGCCTCGGAGGGGGGAGACCCAGTACTTC
CASSQSPPRRGETQYF
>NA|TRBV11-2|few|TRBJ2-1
TGTGCCAGCAGCTTACAAGGGGGGACAGAGAATGAGCAGTTCTTC
CASSLQGGTENEQFF
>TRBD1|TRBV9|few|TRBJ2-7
TGTGCCAGCAGCCCTTGGACAGGGGGCGCGGAGGAGCAGTACTTC
CASSPWTGGAEEQYF
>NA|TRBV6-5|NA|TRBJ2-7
TGTGCCAGCAGTTACGGCGTGAGGGGAAGGGGCGAGCAGTACTTC
CASSYGVRGRGEQYF
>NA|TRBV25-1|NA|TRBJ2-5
TGTGCCAGCAGTGATCGGAGGGAAGGAGAGACCCAGTACTTC
CASSDRREGETQYF
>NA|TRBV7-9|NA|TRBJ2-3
TGTGCCAGCAGCTTAGCGGCGCTTCGGACAGATACGCAGTATTTT
CASSLAALRTDTQYF
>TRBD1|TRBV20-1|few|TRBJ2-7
TGCAGTGCTAAAAGACAGGGCCTTAACGAGCAGTACTTC
CSAKRQGLNEQYF
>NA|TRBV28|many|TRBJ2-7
TGTGCCACCCACACGGATACTCCTTACGAGCAGTACTTC
CATHTDTPYEQYF
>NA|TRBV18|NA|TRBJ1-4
TGTGCCAGCTCACGGCCCAATGAAAAACTGTTTTTT
CASSRPNEKLFF
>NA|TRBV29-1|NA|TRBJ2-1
TGCAGCGTACCATTGGGGAGCTCCTACAATGAGCAGTTCTTC
CSVPLGSSYNEQFF
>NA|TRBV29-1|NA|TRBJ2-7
TGCAGCGTTGAATTTCTGTCAGGAGACTACGAGCAGTACTTC
CSVEFLSGDYEQYF
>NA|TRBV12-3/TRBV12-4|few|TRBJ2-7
TGTGCCAGCAGTTTAGGGGATGCAGGGATCTACGAGCAGTACTTC
CASSLGDAGIYEQYF
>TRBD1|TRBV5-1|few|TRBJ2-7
TGCGCCAGCAGCTGGGGCAGGGGGCCGAGCTACGAGCAGTACTTC
CASSWGRGPSYEQYF
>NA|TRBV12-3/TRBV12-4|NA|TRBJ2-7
TGTGCCAGCAGGGCCAATTTTACAAGCTCCTACGAGCAGTACTTC
CASRANFTSSYEQYF
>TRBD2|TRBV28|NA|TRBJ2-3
TGTGCCAGCAGACTTGGGACTAGCGGGAGCGCAGATACGCAGTATTTT
CASRLGTSGSADTQYF
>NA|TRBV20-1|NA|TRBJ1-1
TGCAGTGCTAAATTGGGGGGGCGGGCTTTCTTT
CSAKLGGRAFF
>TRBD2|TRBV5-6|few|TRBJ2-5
TGTGCCAGCAGCTTCGGACTAGCGGGAGCCAGAGAGACCCAGTACTTC
CASSFGLAGARETQYF
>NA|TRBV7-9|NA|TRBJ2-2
TGTGCCAGCAGCGTGTGGCTAGCAGCCGGGGAGCTGTTTTTT
CASSVWLAAGELFF
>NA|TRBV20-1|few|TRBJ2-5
TGCAGTGCTATGTCCCCGGGGCGCATGGTAGAGACCCAGTACTTC
CSAMSPGRMVETQYF
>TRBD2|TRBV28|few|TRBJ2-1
TGTGCCAGCAGACTAGCGGGAGGAGGTGATGAGCAGTTCTTC
CASRLAGGGDEQFF
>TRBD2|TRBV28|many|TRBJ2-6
TGTGCCAGCAGTCCGGGACTAGCTACCATGGGGGCCAACGTCCTGACTTTC
CASSPGLATMGANVLTF
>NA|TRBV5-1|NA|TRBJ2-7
TGCGCCAGCAGCTTACGGGTACACCTCAGCTCCTACGAGCAGTACTTC
CASSLRVHLSSYEQYF
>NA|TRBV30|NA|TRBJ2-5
TGTGCCTGGAGCAACCACTGGGGGGAGACCCAGTACTTC
CAWSNHWGETQYF
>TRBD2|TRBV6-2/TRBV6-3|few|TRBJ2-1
TGTGCCAGCAGCCCCATAAGCGGGAGCTTATCCCGCTCCTACAATGAGCAGTTCTTC
CASSPISGSLSRSYNEQFF
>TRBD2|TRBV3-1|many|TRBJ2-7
TGTGCCAGCAGCCTCTCTACCACTAGCGGGACGTACGAGCAGTACTTC
CASSLSTTSGTYEQYF
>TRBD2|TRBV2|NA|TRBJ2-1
TGTGCCAGCAGTTCCCGGACTAGCGGGAGAATCCTCGACAATGAGCAGTTCTTC
CASSSRTSGRILDNEQFF
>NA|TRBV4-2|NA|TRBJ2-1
TGTGCCAGCAGCCAAGATCGAGGGGTGTCCTACAACAATGAGCAGTTCTTC
CASSQDRGVSYNNEQFF
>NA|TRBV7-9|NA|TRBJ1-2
TGTGCCAGCAGCTTAGAGATTGGGGGCGACTATGGCTACACCTTC
CASSLEIGGDYGYTF
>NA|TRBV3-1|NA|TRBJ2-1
TGTGCCAGCAGCCAAGAACTCGGGCAGGGCCACGACAATGAGCAGTTCTTC
CASSQELGQGHDNEQFF
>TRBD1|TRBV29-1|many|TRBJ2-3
TGCAGCGTTAAGGGGACAGTCACAGATACGCAGTATTTT
CSVKGTVTDTQYF
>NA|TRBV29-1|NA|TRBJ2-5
TGCAGCGTTGTAAACCCCATCCTCCGGACCCAGTACTTC
CSVVNPILRTQYF
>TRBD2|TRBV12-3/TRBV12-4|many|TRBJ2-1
TGTGCCAGCAGGACTAGCGGGAGTTACAATGAGCAGTTCTTC
CASRTSGSYNEQFF